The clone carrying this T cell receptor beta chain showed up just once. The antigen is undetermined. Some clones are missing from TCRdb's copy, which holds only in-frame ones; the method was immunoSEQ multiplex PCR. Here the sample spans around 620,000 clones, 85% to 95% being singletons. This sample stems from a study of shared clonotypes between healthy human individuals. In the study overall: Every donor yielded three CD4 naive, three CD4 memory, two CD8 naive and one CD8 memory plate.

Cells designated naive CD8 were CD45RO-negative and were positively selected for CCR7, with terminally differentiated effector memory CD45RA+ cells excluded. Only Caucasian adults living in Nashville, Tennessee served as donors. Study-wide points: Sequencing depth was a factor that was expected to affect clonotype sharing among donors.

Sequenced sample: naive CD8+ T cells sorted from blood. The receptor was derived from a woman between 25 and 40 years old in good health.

The CDR3 coding sequence is TGTGCCAGCAGCTTAGGACTAGCGGGGACCGTCACAGATACGCAGTATTTT. It encodes CASSLGLAGTVTDTQYF. V is TRBV7-6 and J is TRBJ2-3; TRBD2 aligns across 11 bases. The germline V gene has CDR1 SGHVS and CDR2 FNYEAQ. V gave up 1 base and J gave up 2 bases; unmatched junction bases: 5. CDR3 size: 17 residues.